In its sample, the clone carrying this TCR beta chain was seen a few times. Antigen: not known. The data were taken from a study of beta chain features in type 1 diabetes. In the study overall: Healthy donors resembled patients in age, gender and cell yields.

Sorting that relied on CD45RO/CCR7/CD25/CD127/CD95/CD27 yielded CD4+ naive, central memory, regulatory and stem cell-like memory cells. The V end lost 7 bases, the J end lost 4 bases, and 16 bases lay between the germline ends. This CDR3 comprises 13 residues. Germline V gives CDR1 SQVTM, CDR2 ANQGSEA. The sequenced template was cDNA made from the entire isolated RNA. Profiled with immunoSEQ multiplex PCR; TCRdb holds only in-frame clones, not every one. The data contain 160,000 or so clones, almost 65% of them singletons. General study results and limits: The study found moderately but significantly shorter TCRB CDR3s in all four CD4+ subsets of Type 1 diabetes patients. For type 1 diabetes patients, VDJ junctions showed fewer insertions and more deletions.

The TCR was taken from a man aged 25 to 40 with type 1 diabetes. J is TRBJ1-2 and V is TRBV29-1, with D tentatively TRBD1 (5 bases). Sequencing was carried out using naive CD4+ T cells from blood. The CDR3 here is CSAGTDPTYGYTF. As DNA, the CDR3 is TGCAGCGCCGGGACGGACCCGACCTATGGCTACACCTTC.